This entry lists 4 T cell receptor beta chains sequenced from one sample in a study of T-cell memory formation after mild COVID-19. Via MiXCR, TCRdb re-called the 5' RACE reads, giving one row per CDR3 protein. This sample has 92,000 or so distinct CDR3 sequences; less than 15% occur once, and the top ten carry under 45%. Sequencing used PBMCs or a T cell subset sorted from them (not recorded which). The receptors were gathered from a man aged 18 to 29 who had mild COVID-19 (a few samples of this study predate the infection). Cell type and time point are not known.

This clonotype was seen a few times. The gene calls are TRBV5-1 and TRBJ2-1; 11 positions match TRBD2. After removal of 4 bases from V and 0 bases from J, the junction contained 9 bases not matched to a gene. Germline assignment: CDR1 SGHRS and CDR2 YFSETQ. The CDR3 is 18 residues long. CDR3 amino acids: CASSSGLAGPSSYNEQFF. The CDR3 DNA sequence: TGCGCCAGCAGCAGCGGACTAGCGGGCCCGAGCTCCTACAATGAGCAGTTCTTC.

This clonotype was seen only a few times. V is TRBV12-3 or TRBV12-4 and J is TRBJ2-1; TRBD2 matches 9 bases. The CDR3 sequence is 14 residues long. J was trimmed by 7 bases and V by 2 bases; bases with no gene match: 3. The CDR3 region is CASSLSSGGNEQFF. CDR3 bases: TGTGCCAGCAGTTTAAGTAGCGGGGGTAATGAGCAGTTCTTC.

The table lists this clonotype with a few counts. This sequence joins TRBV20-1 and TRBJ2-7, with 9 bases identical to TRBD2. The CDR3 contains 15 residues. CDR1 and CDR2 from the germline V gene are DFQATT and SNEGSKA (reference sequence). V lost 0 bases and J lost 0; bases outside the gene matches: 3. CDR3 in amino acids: CSARDAGGPSYEQYV. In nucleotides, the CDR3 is TGCAGTGCTAGAGATGCGGGGGGGCCCTCCTACGAGCAGTACGTC.

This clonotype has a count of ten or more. CDR3 region: CASSYDAAYEQYF. The CDR3 DNA reads TGTGCCAGCAGTTACGACGCAGCCTACGAGCAGTACTTC. The V gene is TRBV6-5, the J gene TRBJ2-7; D gene unclear. V dropped 2 bases and J dropped 2 bases, with 7 bases sitting between them. The CDR3 sequence is 13 residues long. Germline V lookup: CDR1 MNHEY, CDR2 SVGAGI.